Listed below are T cell receptor beta chains from one sample, sequenced in a study of T cell responses to AZD1222 COVID-19 vaccine. Produced via immunoSEQ multiplex PCR; TCRdb's table is partial and in-frame only. The sample holds fewer than 110,000 clones, 70% to 90% seen once. This specimen was peripheral blood, taken 28 days after the second AZD1222 dose. The receptors stem from an adult who received the AZD1222 COVID-19 vaccine. Both conserved end residues are part of each CDR3. D genes are given only for firm matches. Some rows have no size entry. The others give once, few or many, or a class for an expanded clone.

TRBV18	.	.	TRBJ2-2	TGTGCCAGCTCACCGTTTCGACAGCTGAACACCGGGGAGCTGTTTTTT	CASSPFRQLNTGELFF
TRBV6-5	.	TRBD1	TRBJ2-2	TGTGCCAGCACGACAGGGGGTACCGGGGAGCTGTTTTTT	CASTTGGTGELFF
TRBV5-1	once	TRBD1	TRBJ2-1	TGCGCCAGCAGCTTGGGGACAGGGGGAGCTTACAATGAGCAGTTCTTC	CASSLGTGGAYNEQFF
TRBV6-5	.	TRBD1	TRBJ2-7	TGTGCCAGCAGTCGACAGGGGGAAGGGGTCTACGAGCAGTACTTC	CASSRQGEGVYEQYF
TRBV10-1	.	.	TRBJ1-1	TGCGCCAGCAGTGGGGCTTCGGAAGCTTTCTTT	CASSGASEAFF
TRBV19	.	.	TRBJ1-1	TGTGCCAGTAGTTTAGGAACTGGTGACACTGAAGCTTTCTTT	CASSLGTGDTEAFF
TRBV6-6	.	TRBD1	TRBJ2-5	TGTGCCAGCAGTCCCCCCGGACAGGGGAAAGAGACCCAGTACTTC	CASSPPGQGKETQYF
TRBV7-2	few	.	TRBJ1-2	TGTGCCAGCAGTCAATCACCACAGGGAGGCTACACCTTC	CASSQSPQGGYTF
TRBV30	.	.	TRBJ1-2	TGTGCCTGGAGCGAGGGGGGGAGTGGCTACACCTTC	CAWSEGGSGYTF
TRBV28	.	.	TRBJ1-3	TGTGCCAGCAGTTTACCCCCCACAGCCTCTGGAAACACCATATATTTT	CASSLPPTASGNTIYF
TRBV7-9	.	TRBD1	TRBJ2-1	TGTGCCAGCAGCTACCAAGACAGGGACAATGAGCAGTTCTTC	CASSYQDRDNEQFF
TRBV27	.	TRBD1	TRBJ1-6	TGTGCCAGCAGTTTAATAGGGACAGGGGCAAATTCACCCCTCCACTTT	CASSLIGTGANSPLHF
TRBV27	once	TRBD1	TRBJ1-2	TGTGCCAGCAGTTTGCGGGACAGTTCCCTCTATGGCTACACCTTC	CASSLRDSSLYGYTF
TRBV4-1	.	.	TRBJ1-1	TGCGCCAGCAGCCAAGAGCAGGGGAACACTGAAGCTTTCTTT	CASSQEQGNTEAFF
TRBV4-2	once	.	TRBJ1-1	TGTGCCAGCAGCCAACATTCGAACACTGAAGCTTTCTTT	CASSQHSNTEAFF
TRBV6-2/TRBV6-3	.	TRBD1	TRBJ2-7	TGTGCCAGCAGTCTTGGACAGGGTCGGACCTACGAGCAGTACTTC	CASSLGQGRTYEQYF
TRBV11-2	.	.	TRBJ1-2	TGTGCCAGCAGCTTACTTACCGGGGGCTACACCTTC	CASSLLTGGYTF
TRBV10-2	.	TRBD1	TRBJ1-5	TGCGCCAGCAGTGAGCACGACAGGGGGCTTTGGAGGCAGCCCCAGCATTTT	CASSEHDRGLWRQPQHF
TRBV6-1	.	.	TRBJ2-5	TGTGCCAGCAGTGAAGTTCCGGGGGTTATAGAGACCCAGTACTTC	CASSEVPGVIETQYF
TRBV24-1	.	TRBD1	TRBJ2-7	TGTGCCACCAGTGATTCGGACAGGGGGCTGCACTTC	CATSDSDRGLHF
TRBV5-4	.	.	TRBJ1-1	TGTGCCAGCAGCTTGTATGGGGTCGGCACTGAAGCTTTCTTT	CASSLYGVGTEAFF
TRBV19	.	.	TRBJ2-1	TGTGCCAGTAGTACCGGGGGCAGGGGCAATGAGCAGTTCTTC	CASSTGGRGNEQFF
TRBV5-4	.	.	TRBJ1-1	TGTGCCAGCAGTTTTTGGACGACGAACACTGAAGCTTTCTTT	CASSFWTTNTEAFF
TRBV6-5	.	.	TRBJ2-3	TGTGCCAGCAGAGTCCAGGGTACAGATACGCAGTATTTT	CASRVQGTDTQYF
TRBV7-9	.	.	TRBJ2-7	TGTGCCAGCAGCAGCCGGGACAACTACGAGCAGTACTTC	CASSSRDNYEQYF
TRBV29-1	few	.	TRBJ1-5	TGCAGCGTTAGGACGAGCAATCAGCCCCAGCATTTT	CSVRTSNQPQHF
TRBV4-1	.	.	TRBJ2-7	TGCGCCAGCAGCCCAGGGTCGGCCCTTTACGAGCAGTACTTC	CASSPGSALYEQYF
TRBV4-2	.	TRBD2	TRBJ2-5	TGTGCCAGCAGCCAAGCGGGGGGGTCCCAAGAGACCCAGTACTTC	CASSQAGGSQETQYF
TRBV9	.	.	TRBJ2-2	TGTGCCAGCAGCCCCAACCATGACACGAACACCGGGGAGCTGTTTTTT	CASSPNHDTNTGELFF
TRBV6-5	.	.	TRBJ2-1	TGTGCCAGCAGTTCCGGGACATCCCTTGAGCAGTTCTTC	CASSSGTSLEQFF
TRBV18	.	.	TRBJ2-1	TGTGCCAGCTCACCACCTTCGGTCAGGAGCTCCTACAATGAGCAGTTCTTC	CASSPPSVRSSYNEQFF
TRBV11-2	.	TRBD1	TRBJ1-1	TGTGCCAGCATTTTACAGGGGGCTAACATAAACACTGAAGCTTTCTTT	CASILQGANINTEAFF
TRBV6-4	.	.	TRBJ1-6	TGTGCCAGCAGTGACGGAGGCGGCCTCAATTCACCCCTCCACTTT	CASSDGGGLNSPLHF
TRBV27	.	.	TRBJ1-2	TGTGCCAGCAGTTTCACCTCAAGTCATGGCTACACCTTC	CASSFTSSHGYTF
TRBV5-1	.	.	TRBJ1-1	TGCGCCAGCAGCTTAGAGACAGGCCGGGACACTGAAGCTTTCTTT	CASSLETGRDTEAFF
TRBV6-2/TRBV6-3	.	TRBD2	TRBJ2-1	TGTGCCAGCAGTTACAGCGGGGGGGCCATCAATGAGCAGTTCTTC	CASSYSGGAINEQFF
TRBV27	.	.	TRBJ2-3	TGTGCCAGCAGTTTTGAGCGGGCCCCTAGCACAGATACGCAGTATTTT	CASSFERAPSTDTQYF
TRBV6-5	.	.	TRBJ2-7	TGTGCCAGCAGTTACGGGACACCGAGCTCCTACGAGCAGTACTTC	CASSYGTPSSYEQYF
TRBV5-4	once	TRBD2	TRBJ2-3	TGTGCCAGCAGCGCCCAGGGCGGGGGTCTCACAGATACGCAGTATTTT	CASSAQGGGLTDTQYF
TRBV18	.	TRBD1	TRBJ2-1	TGTGCCAGCTCACCGCCCGGACAGGGGGCTTTGAGTAACTCCTACAATGAGCAGTTCTTC	CASSPPGQGALSNSYNEQFF
TRBV15	.	TRBD2	TRBJ2-5	TGTGCCACCAGCAGAGGTGGGCTAGCGGGTAACCAAGAGACCCAGTACTTC	CATSRGGLAGNQETQYF
TRBV5-4	.	.	TRBJ1-2	TGTGCCAGCAGCTTGACGGCCTGGTACACCTTC	CASSLTAWYTF
TRBV4-2	.	.	TRBJ1-2	TGTGCCAGCAGCCAAGGGCGGGGGGAACTCTATGGCTACACCTTC	CASSQGRGELYGYTF
TRBV18	.	.	TRBJ2-3	TGTGCCAGCTCACCGGACGGGCCCACAGATACGCAGTATTTT	CASSPDGPTDTQYF
TRBV7-9	.	.	TRBJ2-5	TGTGCCAGCAGCTTAGGGTGGGATACCCAAGAGACCCAGTACTTC	CASSLGWDTQETQYF
TRBV9	.	.	TRBJ1-1	TGTGCCAGCAGCCCCCCGTATCGGAGGAACACTGAAGCTTTCTTT	CASSPPYRRNTEAFF
TRBV7-2	.	TRBD1	TRBJ1-2	TGTGCCAGCAGCTTAGCTGGGACAGGCCTTGGCTATGGCTACACCTTC	CASSLAGTGLGYGYTF
TRBV27	.	TRBD1	TRBJ2-7	TGTGCCAGCAGATTACAGGGGGCACCCTACGAGCAGTACTTC	CASRLQGAPYEQYF